This TCR beta chain stems from a study of T cell responses to AZD1222 COVID-19 vaccine. At the level of the study: Analyses pooled second doses at about 4 or about 12 weeks. Study-level points and caveats: Seropositive AZD1222 recipients at baseline numbered only 5 to 7. In a largely white British group with more females than males, clonal diversity was possibly underestimated. Spike-specific TCR depth and breadth grew after two AZD1222 doses.

Trimming removed 0 bases from V and 4 bases from J; junction bases left unmatched: 7. Looked up from germline, CDR1 is GTSNPN and CDR2 is SVGIG (reference sequence). The CDR3 has 15 residues. On this clone itself: Its antigen is not identified.

Some clones are missing from TCRdb's copy, which holds only in-frame ones; the method was immunoSEQ multiplex PCR. The table lists around 130,000 clones, 90% to 95% of them singletons. The receptor's source is an adult in good health. The sequencing here drew on peripheral blood, taken on day 0 of AZD1222 vaccination. The rearrangement uses TRBV30 and TRBJ1-2, with TRBD1 identical over 8 bases. CDR3 region: CAWSVGRGPGYGYTF. In nucleotides, the CDR3 is TGTGCCTGGAGTGTAGGCAGGGGGCCCGGCTATGGCTACACCTTC. Filled out from reference TRBV30 and TRBJ1-2, the complete variable domain reads SQTIHQWPATLVQPVGSPLSLECTVEGTSNPNLYWYRQAAGRGLQLLFYSVGIGQISSEVPQNLSASRPQDRQFILSSKKLLLSDSGFYLCAWSVGRGPGYGYTFGSGTRLTVV.